The following is a TCR beta chain sequence with its context. What it binds is unknown. This entry is derived from a study of cytomegalovirus exposure and HLA in healthy donors. Study details: Assignment to the Caucasian-associated ancestry cluster applied to 81% of the approximately 380 genotyped donors. General observations from the study: CMV serostatus was the sole immune exposure data available. TCR beta V- and J-gene trimming was later associated with a missense DCLRE1C variant. Segments of the TCR beta V type were, in most cases, productive about 87% or about 30% of the time in an earlier analysis.

V lost 0 bases, J lost 3 bases, and 2 bases stayed unmatched. Germline-derived CDR1 and CDR2 are SGDLS and YYNGEE. The CDR3 sequence is 15 residues long. Researchers ran the PCR with 60 Vbeta and 13 Jbeta primers. The data were produced by immunoSEQ multiplex PCR, yet TCRdb's version contains in-frame clones alone and is incomplete. The sample yields 180,000 or so clones, over 75% seen once. The chain is built from TRBV9 and TRBJ2-7, with 11 bases matching TRBD1. The sequencing input was PBMCs. This receptor was taken from a man in his forties or fifties in good health and CMV-seropositive. The CDR3 bases are TGTGCCAGCAGCGTAGGGGGACAGGGGGTCTACGAGCAGTACTTC. Protein product: CASSVGGQGVYEQYF. Full variable domain (rest looked up from reference TRBV9 and TRBJ2-7): DSGVTQTPKHLITATGQRVTLRCSPRSGDLSVYWYQQSLDQGLQFLIQYYNGEERAKGNILERFSAQQFPDLHSELNLSSLELGDSALYFCASSVGGQGVYEQYFGPGTRLTVT.